These T cell receptor beta chains were read from a single sample in a study of T cells after yellow fever vaccination. One entry per CDR3 protein results from TCRdb running MiXCR on the 5' RACE reads. This repertoire shows hundreds of thousands of distinct CDR3 sequences, roughly 17% found once; its top ten account for around a sixth. The starting material was PBMCs, obtained 5 days after the first yellow fever vaccination. Receptors were obtained from a man aged 18 to 29 who received the YFV17D yellow fever vaccine. CDR3s include the opening cysteine and the closing phenylalanine or tryptophan. The D gene is left open where the match is weak. The size field is filled for only some rows; it gives once, few, many or a size class.

V: TRBV6-2/TRBV6-3
D: -
size: -
J: TRBJ2-7
DNA: TGTGCCAGCAGTTACCCCCAGGGGGGGCCGTGGAACGAGCAGTACTTC
CDR3: CASSYPQGGPWNEQYF

V: TRBV4-1
D: -
size: -
J: TRBJ2-2
DNA: TGCGCCAGCAGCCACCTCTACGGGGAGCTGTTTTTT
CDR3: CASSHLYGELFF

V: TRBV7-3
D: -
size: many
J: TRBJ2-3
DNA: TGTGCCAGCAGCTTAAATCCCCAGGGAACAGATACGCAGTATTTT
CDR3: CASSLNPQGTDTQYF

V: TRBV3-1
D: -
size: many
J: TRBJ1-2
DNA: TGTGCCAGCAGCCAAGGGAGAGCTAAGCCCTATGGCTACACCTTC
CDR3: CASSQGRAKPYGYTF

V: TRBV12-3/TRBV12-4
D: -
size: few
J: TRBJ1-4
DNA: TGTGCCAGCAGTTTAGGGATCGGGTTTACGGGTGAAAAACTGTTTTTT
CDR3: CASSLGIGFTGEKLFF

V: TRBV29-1
D: TRBD1
size: few
J: TRBJ1-1
DNA: TGCAGCACAGAACAGGGGGCAGGGACTGAAGCTTTCTTT
CDR3: CSTEQGAGTEAFF

V: TRBV9
D: -
size: -
J: TRBJ2-1
DNA: TGTGCCAGCAGCGTGAGCGGGCGGAGCTCCTACAATGAGCAGTTCTTC
CDR3: CASSVSGRSSYNEQFF

V: TRBV6-2/TRBV6-3
D: TRBD1
size: -
J: TRBJ1-2
DNA: TGTGCCAGCAGGATGGAGGGGGCGCCTGACTATGGCTACACCTTC
CDR3: CASRMEGAPDYGYTF

V: TRBV19
D: TRBD1
size: -
J: TRBJ1-5
DNA: TGTGCCAGTAGTACAGGCTGGACAGGGGAACAGCCCCAGCATTTT
CDR3: CASSTGWTGEQPQHF

V: TRBV6-2/TRBV6-3
D: -
size: -
J: TRBJ2-3
DNA: TGTGCCAGCAGTTACCGGCTCTGGGTCGCAGATACGCAGTATTTT
CDR3: CASSYRLWVADTQYF

V: TRBV6-1
D: -
size: few
J: TRBJ2-1
DNA: TGTGCCAGCAGTGAAGATCACGACCTGAGCTCCTACAATGAGCAGTTCTTC
CDR3: CASSEDHDLSSYNEQFF

V: TRBV4-1
D: -
size: few
J: TRBJ1-6
DNA: TGCGCCAGCAGACTCGCTAGCTCCTATAATTCACCCCTCCACTTT
CDR3: CASRLASSYNSPLHF

V: TRBV3-1
D: -
size: -
J: TRBJ2-1
DNA: TGTGCCAGCAGATCGAGGGACTCCTACAATGAGCAGTTCTTC
CDR3: CASRSRDSYNEQFF

V: TRBV11-2
D: -
size: many
J: TRBJ1-4
DNA: TGTGCCAGCAGCTTTGTACAAACTAATGAAAAACTGTTTTTT
CDR3: CASSFVQTNEKLFF

V: TRBV12-3/TRBV12-4
D: TRBD2
size: many
J: TRBJ2-7
DNA: TGTGCCAGCAGTTTTGGTAGCGGGGCTTACGAGCAGTACTTC
CDR3: CASSFGSGAYEQYF

V: TRBV5-1
D: -
size: -
J: TRBJ2-1
DNA: TGCGCCAGCAGCTTGGCCGGGAGTAGGGATGAGCAGTTCTTC
CDR3: CASSLAGSRDEQFF

V: TRBV4-3
D: -
size: -
J: TRBJ2-7
DNA: TGCGCCAGCAGCCATGCGGACACTCCCTACGAGCAGTACTTC
CDR3: CASSHADTPYEQYF

V: TRBV18
D: TRBD2
size: -
J: TRBJ2-3
DNA: TGTGCCAGCTCACCGGGACTAGCGGGGGTCTATTACACAGATACGCAGTATTTT
CDR3: CASSPGLAGVYYTDTQYF

V: TRBV4-1
D: TRBD1
size: -
J: TRBJ1-5
DNA: TGCGCCAGCAGCCAACACAGGGGTATAAACCAGCCCCAGCATTTT
CDR3: CASSQHRGINQPQHF

V: TRBV7-9
D: -
size: few
J: TRBJ1-4
DNA: TGTGCCAGCAGCTTCGGGAACCTCCCTAATGAAAAACTGTTTTTT
CDR3: CASSFGNLPNEKLFF

V: TRBV3-1
D: -
size: -
J: TRBJ1-2
DNA: TGTGCCAGCAGTCAGGGAAGGGACGGCTACACCTTC
CDR3: CASSQGRDGYTF

V: TRBV5-1
D: TRBD1
size: few
J: TRBJ1-1
DNA: TGCGCCAGCAGCAAGGGGGCGACGTCAAACACTGAAGCTTTCTTT
CDR3: CASSKGATSNTEAFF

V: TRBV4-3
D: TRBD2
size: -
J: TRBJ2-3
DNA: TGCGCCAGCAGCCAAGATGTAGCGGGGGCAGCACTCACAGATACGCAGTATTTT
CDR3: CASSQDVAGAALTDTQYF

V: TRBV6-1
D: -
size: -
J: TRBJ1-1
DNA: TGTGCCAGCAACACGGGATGGAACACTGAAGCTTTCTTT
CDR3: CASNTGWNTEAFF

V: TRBV7-9
D: TRBD1
size: few
J: TRBJ2-4
DNA: TGTGCCAGCAGCGCTGACAGGGCCCCCTCAGCCAAAAACATTCAGTACTTC
CDR3: CASSADRAPSAKNIQYF

V: TRBV4-3
D: -
size: many
J: TRBJ2-1
DNA: TGCGCCAGCAGCCTCAGGGGTAACAATGAGCAGTTCTTC
CDR3: CASSLRGNNEQFF

V: TRBV25-1
D: TRBD1
size: -
J: TRBJ1-1
DNA: TGTGCCAGCAGCGACCCAGGGGGGGGTGAAGCTTTCTTT
CDR3: CASSDPGGGEAFF

V: TRBV5-1
D: -
size: once
J: TRBJ2-5
DNA: TGCGCCAGCAGCCCTAAGAAGGGACAAGAGACCCAGTACTTC
CDR3: CASSPKKGQETQYF

V: TRBV6-1
D: -
size: once
J: TRBJ2-3
DNA: TGTGCCAGCAGTCCAATATTAAGGTTGACAGATACGCAGTATTTT
CDR3: CASSPILRLTDTQYF

V: TRBV4-2
D: -
size: -
J: TRBJ2-2
DNA: TGTGCCAGCAGCCATTTGGAGCAGGCCGGGGAGCTGTTTTTT
CDR3: CASSHLEQAGELFF

V: TRBV9
D: TRBD1
size: few
J: TRBJ1-1
DNA: TGTGCCAGCAGCGTACACACAGGGGGGGGATGGGGAGACACTGAAGCTTTCTTT
CDR3: CASSVHTGGGWGDTEAFF

V: TRBV4-2
D: TRBD2
size: many
J: TRBJ2-7
DNA: TGTGCCAGCAGCCAAGCCGTAGCGGGGGGGCCCAACGAGCAGTACTTC
CDR3: CASSQAVAGGPNEQYF

V: TRBV2
D: -
size: few
J: TRBJ1-5
DNA: TGTGCCAGCAGTGAATATGACGGGGGCAATCAGCCCCAGCATTTT
CDR3: CASSEYDGGNQPQHF

V: TRBV20-1
D: TRBD1
size: few
J: TRBJ1-2
DNA: TGCAGTGCTACGGGACAGGGGGGAGATGGCTACACCTTC
CDR3: CSATGQGGDGYTF

V: TRBV7-2
D: TRBD1
size: many
J: TRBJ1-4
DNA: TGTGCCAGCAGCTTCGGGACAGGGGGCGGAGAAAAACTGTTTTTT
CDR3: CASSFGTGGGEKLFF

V: TRBV11-2
D: -
size: once
J: TRBJ2-5
DNA: TGTGCCAGCAGCTTGGCGTTTGGGATAACCCAGTACTTC
CDR3: CASSLAFGITQYF

V: TRBV7-2
D: TRBD1
size: few
J: TRBJ2-7
DNA: TGTGCCAGCAGCTTAGGGATCCGGGACAGGAACGGGGAGCAGTACTTC
CDR3: CASSLGIRDRNGEQYF

V: TRBV5-1
D: -
size: few
J: TRBJ2-2
DNA: TGCGCCAGCATGCCTCCCCGAGACACCGGGGAGCTGTTTTTT
CDR3: CASMPPRDTGELFF

V: TRBV24-1
D: -
size: few
J: TRBJ1-5
DNA: TGTGCCACCAGTGAGGGGACCCATCAGCCCCAGCATTTT
CDR3: CATSEGTHQPQHF

V: TRBV5-5
D: -
size: few
J: TRBJ1-2
DNA: TGTGCCAGCAGCTCGCCTGGGCAGGAGGAAGCGGTTTATGGCTACACCTTC
CDR3: CASSSPGQEEAVYGYTF